These 5 T cell receptor beta chains came from one sample sequenced in a study of T-cell memory formation after mild COVID-19. TCRdb processed the 5' RACE reads anew with MiXCR; each CDR3 protein has one entry. The sample comprises some 450,000 distinct CDR3 sequences, 20% of which are singletons, and 7.5% to 9.5% rests with the top ten. Sequencing used PBMCs or a T cell subset sorted from them (not recorded which). Receptors originate from an adult woman who had mild COVID-19 (a few samples of this study predate the infection). Cell type and time point are not known.

The chain links TRBV19 to TRBJ1-4, with TRBD1 matching over 7 bases. The CDR3 has 16 residues. Trimming at V came to 5 bases and at J to 0 bases, leaving 6 bases not matched to a gene. The germline CDR1 and CDR2 sequences are LNHDA and SQIVND (reference sequence). The CDR3 loop is CASSWDRSATNEKLFF. CDR3 in DNA: TGTGCCAGTAGTTGGGACAGAAGTGCAACTAATGAAAAACTGTTTTTT.

This chain connects TRBV6-1 to TRBJ1-2, with D unclear. This CDR3 is 14 amino acids long. The V gene lost 8 bases and the J gene lost 2 bases, with 15 bases spanning the gap. Looked up from germline, CDR1 is MNHNS and CDR2 is SASEGT. The CDR3 DNA is TGTGCCAGCCGGCCGACACCATTAAACTATGGCTACACCTTC. Translating gives CASRPTPLNYGYTF.

V and J are TRBV7-9 and TRBJ2-7; 14 positions agree with TRBD2. This CDR3 contains 17 residues. In germline, CDR1 is SEHNR, CDR2 FQNEAQ (reference sequence). V lost 5 bases to trimming and J lost 4 bases; unmatched junction nucleotides: 10. CDR3 residues: CASSARTSGGRNYEQYF. The DNA of the CDR3 is TGTGCCAGCAGCGCCCGGACTAGCGGGGGGAGAAATTACGAGCAGTACTTC.

The chain links TRBV11-2 to TRBJ1-2; possible D gene TRBD1, 6 bases. The germline gives CDR1 SGHAT, CDR2 FQNNGV. The CDR3 is made up of 12 amino acids. The germline V and J ends were trimmed by 5 bases and 6 bases, with 10 bases remaining between them. The CDR3 DNA reads as TGTGCCAGCAGCCGGACAGTCGATGGCTACACCTTC. Translation gives CASSRTVDGYTF.

Only a few counts were recorded for this clonotype. The chain uses TRBV12-3 or TRBV12-4 and TRBJ2-7, with D maybe TRBD1 (6 bases). The CDR3 length is 15 residues. Deletions cut 6 bases from V and 3 bases from J, with 18 bases between. The CDR3 sequence: CASRETGSSHYEQYF. In DNA form, the CDR3 reads TGTGCCAGCAGGGAGACAGGTTCCAGCCACTACGAGCAGTACTTC.